This T cell receptor beta chain was found in a study of beta chain features in type 1 diabetes. Across the study: Similarity in age, gender and cell yields was seen between patients and healthy donors. Study observations and caveats: The similarity of naive, central memory and Treg TCRB repertoires appeared greater among patients than among healthy donors.

TCRB transcripts that were expressed got sequenced, as all of the isolated RNA had been reverse transcribed. Clones were sequenced by immunoSEQ multiplex PCR, and TCRdb holds only the in-frame ones, with some missing. Among a few hundred thousand clones listed, 25% to 30% were seen once. This clone has more than one count but fewer than ten. What it recognizes is unknown. Per germline, CDR1 SGHTA and CDR2 FQGNSA. The length of the CDR3 is 19 residues. The V and J ends lost 2 bases and 0 bases respectively, with 21 bases between them. Sampling consisted of one heparinised blood draw per donor, averaging around 120 mL.

The clonotype was recovered from a man aged 25-40 years in good health. The chain recombines TRBV7-2 with TRBJ2-3; TRBD2 is a possible D gene (7 bases). What was sequenced was central memory CD4+ T cells from blood. The CDR3 DNA reads TGTGCCAGCAGCTTACTACCGGGGGGCCCCACCTATAGCACAGATACGCAGTATTTT. It translates to CASSLLPGGPTYSTDTQYF.